The 25 T cell receptor beta chains below were found in one sample sequenced in a study (dated by TCRdb to between 2020 and 2023). Receptor amplification or capture employed the immunoSEQ multiplex PCR assay. TCRdb holds this immuneACCESS table with in-frame rearrangements only. Some clones are missing; in checked studies, unresolved V genes explain under half, and the rest has no known cause. The sample table lists approximately 50,000 clones, 80% to 95% of them with a count of one. The ten largest clonotypes hold about 10% of the sample. Sequencing was carried out using PBMCs. The receptors shown here come from a man in his forties with rheumatoid arthritis.

As DNA, the CDR3 is TGTGCCAGCTCACCACAAACTAGCGGGATCGGGGAGACCCAGTACTTC. Amino acids: CASSPQTSGIGETQYF. V and J are TRBV18 and TRBJ2-5; 10 bases align to TRBD2. This CDR3 comprises 16 residues. The V segment lost 1 base and the J segment 5 bases; nucleotides outside the gene matches: 7. Looked up from germline, CDR1 is KGHSH and CDR2 is LQKENI.

This chain links TRBV30 with TRBJ2-7, with TRBD2 matching 12 bases. The germline V gene has CDR1 GTSNPN and CDR2 SVGIG (reference sequence). The junction had 6 bases not matched to a gene; V was cut back by 2 bases and J by 7 bases. This CDR3 region has 14 residues. CDR3 DNA sequence: TGTGCCTGGAGTAGGACTAGCGGGGTTAGGGAGCAGTACTTC. It specifies CAWSRTSGVREQYF.

The rearrangement joins TRBV5-5 to TRBJ1-2; TRBD1 is a possible D gene (5 bases). Germline loops: CDR1 SGHKS, CDR2 YYEKEE (reference sequence). Trimming stripped 5 bases from V and 14 bases from J, with 16 bases between. The length of the CDR3 is 11 residues. Here the CDR3 reads CASSSGTSRTF. CDR3 in DNA: TGTGCCAGCAGTTCGGGGACCTCGAGGACCTTC.

The genes are TRBV11-2 and TRBJ1-4; no reliable D call. The ends were cut back, 6 bases at V and 6 bases at J, with 17 bases in the middle. The length of the CDR3 is 15 residues. The germline V gene encodes CDR1 SGHAT and CDR2 FQNNGV. The CDR3 sequence is CASRQRTGAYEKLFF. CDR3 nucleotides: TGTGCCAGCAGGCAACGGACGGGAGCATATGAAAAACTGTTTTTT.

The chain carries TRBV18 and TRBJ2-1; the match to TRBD2 covers 9 bases. The CDR3 is 15 amino acids. Germline CDR1 is KGHSH and CDR2 is LQKENI. Trimming took 5 bases from V and 2 from J; bases not matched to a gene: 4. CDR3 DNA: TGTGCCAGCTCAACAACTAGCGGGCCCTACAATGAGCAGTTCTTC. This sequence encodes CASSTTSGPYNEQFF.

The chain employs TRBV5-4 and TRBJ2-7; D perhaps matches TRBD1 (5 bases). Germline V gives CDR1 SGHNT, CDR2 YYREEE (reference sequence). Trimming took off 0 bases at V and 4 bases at J, with 11 bases between the two ends. CDR3 length: 14 amino acids. The CDR3 sequence: CASSLDQGTYEQYF. The CDR3 nucleotides read TGTGCCAGCAGCTTGGATCAGGGAACGTACGAGCAGTACTTC.

V usage is TRBV14 and J usage is TRBJ1-2; D gene unclear. Between the trimmed V and J ends, which lost 1 base and 4 bases, there was a span of 13 bases. CDR3 length: 15 residues. Germline loops: CDR1 SGHDN, CDR2 FVKESK. CDR3 protein: CASSQGTVSRYGYTF. CDR3 nucleotides: TGTGCCAGCAGCCAAGGGACCGTATCCCGCTATGGCTACACCTTC.

This rearrangement joins TRBV5-6 to TRBJ1-4; D is ambiguous. The length of the CDR3 is 13 residues. V dropped 3 bases and J dropped 7 bases, with 10 bases sitting between them. Looked up from germline, CDR1 is SGHDT and CDR2 is YYEEEE. CDR3 coding DNA: TGTGCCAGCAGCTCTCGACATGGTGAAAAACTGTTTTTT. It yields the protein CASSSRHGEKLFF.

The chain joins TRBV6-5 to TRBJ2-7; a possible D gene is TRBD2 (6 bases). The CDR3 covers 14 residues. Germline lookup yields CDR1 MNHEY and CDR2 SVGAGI. Trimming pared 2 bases from V and 0 bases from J, leaving 8 bases between. The CDR3 loop reads CASSYGRDSYEQYF. In DNA form, the CDR3 reads TGTGCCAGCAGTTACGGGCGGGACTCCTACGAGCAGTACTTC.

This chain joins TRBV7-3 and TRBJ1-1; the D is unclear. The CDR3 is made up of 13 amino acids. V lost 1 base and J 3 bases, leaving 6 bases between the germline ends. Germline assignment: CDR1 SGHTA and CDR2 FQGTGA. This CDR3 is CASSLSRDTEAFF. The CDR3, as DNA: TGTGCCAGCAGCTTAAGCCGGGACACTGAAGCTTTCTTT.

V gene TRBV3-1 (or the pseudogene TRBV3-2) combines with J gene TRBJ2-7; TRBD1 matches at 9 bases. Trimming removed 4 bases from V and 3 bases from J; junction bases left unmatched: 4. This CDR3 is built from 14 residues. Germline CDR1 and CDR2: LGHDT and YNNKEL (reference sequence). CDR3 sequence: CASSPRDRDYEQYF. CDR3 sequence (DNA): TGTGCCAGCAGCCCCAGGGACAGGGACTACGAGCAGTACTTC.

The chain recombines TRBV6-5 with TRBJ1-5; 8 bases match TRBD1. The CDR3 sequence is 15 residues long. The germline V gene has CDR1 MNHEY and CDR2 SVGAGI. J lost 1 base, V lost 3 bases, and 2 bases had no gene match. The CDR3 DNA sequence: TGTGCCAGCAGTTATGACAGGGGAAGCAATCAGCCCCAGCATTTT. It encodes CASSYDRGSNQPQHF.

This clone occurred once. This chain connects TRBV5-1 to TRBJ1-1, with D uncertain. This CDR3 comprises 15 residues. Germline assignment: CDR1 SGHRS and CDR2 YFSETQ. The V end was cut by 5 bases, the J end by 1 base, with 15 bases between. In DNA, the CDR3 is TGCGCCAGCAGACCTCATGAGTTTGGGAACACTGAAGCTTTCTTT. Residues: CASRPHEFGNTEAFF.

This clone came up once. The chain couples TRBV12-3 or TRBV12-4 to TRBJ2-5; a possible D gene is TRBD2 (5 bases). The CDR3 loop spans 13 amino acids. Trimming pared 5 bases from V and 4 bases from J, leaving 11 bases between. The CDR3, as DNA: TGTGCCAGCAGTGCCCCTGAGGGAGAGACCCAGTACTTC. Amino acids: CASSAPEGETQYF.

V and J are TRBV5-1 and TRBJ2-1; 7 nucleotides agree with TRBD2. This CDR3 has 14 residues. Germline V gene lookup returns CDR1 SGHRS and CDR2 YFSETQ. The J segment lost 7 bases and the V segment lost 4 bases, leaving 8 bases of the junction unmatched. The CDR3 loop is CASSLGTGGNEQFF. The CDR3 DNA reads TGCGCCAGCAGCCTCGGGACCGGGGGGAATGAGCAGTTCTTC.

V is TRBV27 and J is TRBJ2-1, with TRBD2 identical over 12 bases. This CDR3 is 18 amino acids long. Germline assignment: CDR1 MNHEY and CDR2 SMNVEV (reference sequence). The V gene end was trimmed by 4 bases and the J gene end by 6 bases; junction bases not matched to a gene: 13. Written as DNA, the CDR3 is TGTGCCAGCAGTTCCCCGGGACTAGCGGGTCGAGGCCTCAATGAGCAGTTCTTC. Translated, it gives CASSSPGLAGRGLNEQFF.

This sequence joins TRBV7-2 and TRBJ1-5; tentatively, D is TRBD1 (6 bases). There are 14 residues in the CDR3. Trimming stripped 5 bases from V and 4 bases from J, with 12 bases between. The V gene's germline CDR1 is SGHTA and CDR2 FQGNSA. The CDR3 loop is CASSPDSTNQPQHF. The CDR3 coding sequence is TGTGCCAGCAGCCCGGACAGCACAAATCAGCCCCAGCATTTT. The entire variable domain, with the rest obtained from reference TRBV7-2 and TRBJ1-5, is as follows: GAGVSQSPSNKVTEKGKDVELRCDPISGHTALYWYRQSLGQGLEFLIYFQGNSAPDKSGLPSDRFSAERTGGSVSTLTIQRTQQEDSAVYLCASSPDSTNQPQHFGDGTRLSIL.

This CDR3 reads CAISESGQGRTGNQPQHF. CDR3 sequence (DNA): TGTGCCATCAGTGAGTCGGGACAGGGAAGGACGGGCAATCAGCCCCAGCATTTT. The chain combines TRBV10-3 with TRBJ1-5; 9 bases match TRBD1. The CDR3 spans 18 residues. V shed 0 bases and J 2 bases; nucleotides not matched to a gene: 8. The germline CDR1 and CDR2 sequences are ENHRY and SYGVKD.

V usage is TRBV4-3 and J usage is TRBJ1-6; TRBD1 aligns across 10 bases. With 3 bases clipped from V and 10 bases from J, the junction kept 6 bases outside the gene matches. Per the germline V gene, CDR1 is LGHNA and CDR2 is YSLEER. CDR3 length: 15 residues. CDR3 coding DNA: TGCGCCAGCAGCCAGTTGGGACAGGGGTTCTCACCCCTCCACTTT. Amino acids: CASSQLGQGFSPLHF.

J is TRBJ1-4 and V is TRBV2, with 7 bases identical to TRBD1. V trimming: 6 bases; J trimming: 2 bases; junction bases outside the gene matches: 12. From germline, CDR1 is SNHLY and CDR2 FYNNEI. The CDR3 spans 17 residues. The CDR3 DNA reads as TGTGCCAGCAGACGACAAACTCCGGGACAGACTAATGAAAAACTGTTTTTT. Its protein product is CASRRQTPGQTNEKLFF.

The V gene is TRBV20-1, the J gene TRBJ2-5; D call uncertain. The CDR3 length is 11 residues. The ends were cut back, 3 bases at V and 1 base at J, with 3 bases in the middle. Looked up from germline, CDR1 is DFQATT and CDR2 is SNEGSKA (reference sequence). The CDR3 loop reads CSARAQETQYF. Here the CDR3 DNA reads TGCAGTGCTAGGGCCCAAGAGACCCAGTACTTC.

This clone was seen only once. One end of the junction fails to match germline, which may point to a read error. The chain has TRBV5-5 and TRBJ2-7; possible D gene TRBD2, 6 bases. Germline V CDR1 and CDR2: SGHKS, YYEKEE (reference sequence). The CDR3 runs 11 residues. CDR3 bases: TGTGCCAGCAGCTTGGATTCTAGCGAGGACTTC. Amino acids: CASSLDSSEDF.

The V gene is TRBV19, the J gene TRBJ2-2; 10 nucleotides line up with TRBD1. The CDR3 is made up of 16 amino acids. V shed 9 bases and J 3 bases; nucleotides not matched to a gene: 10. Germline CDR1 and CDR2: LNHDA and SQIVND (reference sequence). CDR3: CASRSPGQGYTGELFF. In DNA, the CDR3 is TGTGCCAGCAGATCCCCGGGACAGGGGTACACCGGGGAGCTGTTTTTT.

The rearrangement links TRBV27 to TRBJ2-7; weak D call: TRBD2 (6 bases). CDR1 and CDR2 (germline): MNHEY, SMNVEV (reference sequence). V was pared by 0 bases and J by 1 base, with 10 bases between. The CDR3 extends over 15 amino acids. The CDR3 sequence: CASSLSEEGSYEQYF. For the CDR3, the DNA is TGTGCCAGCAGTTTATCGGAGGAGGGTTCCTACGAGCAGTACTTC.

The genes are TRBV13 and TRBJ2-7, with TRBD1 matching over 9 bases. The CDR3 covers 16 residues. Trimming removed 6 bases from V and 4 bases from J; junction bases left unmatched: 13. Germline V gene sequence: CDR1 PRHDT, CDR2 FYEKMQ (reference sequence). The CDR3 here is CASSFPTGTGTYEQYF. The CDR3 DNA is TGTGCCAGCAGTTTCCCCACCGGGACAGGGACATACGAGCAGTACTTC.